The clone carrying this T cell receptor beta chain was observed many times. The antigen remains unidentified. Germline V gene data show CDR1 as DFQATT and CDR2 as SNEGSKA (reference sequence). V lost 6 bases and J lost 3, with 19 bases in between. The CDR3 extends over 15 amino acids. The data are from a study of T-cell reconstitution after alpha-beta-depleted transplantation in children. Overall study findings and caveats: T-cell counts and diversity were attributed mostly to newly produced T cells one year after transplant. Approximately two months post-transplant, alpha-beta T cells reportedly originated from several hundred expanded graft clones.

A library of TCRbeta sequences, prepared with unique molecular identifiers, was generated. TCRdb ran MiXCR on the PCR reads and lists one entry per CDR3 protein. The table shows fewer than 400,000 distinct CDR3 sequences, with approximately 23% occurring only once. The chain employs TRBV20-1 and TRBJ2-3; D possibly corresponds to TRBD1 (6 bases). The sequencing here drew on PBMCs, mostly from graft donor cells, taken 180 days after TCRalphabeta/CD19-depleted stem cell transplant. The clonotype was recovered from a male patient under 18 who had a stem cell transplant for acute lymphoblastic leukemia, so the T cells may come from the graft donor. The CDR3 nucleotides read TGCAGTGCCCCTTGGGGTGGGACAAGAACAGATACGCAGTATTTT. It is translated as CSAPWGGTRTDTQYF.